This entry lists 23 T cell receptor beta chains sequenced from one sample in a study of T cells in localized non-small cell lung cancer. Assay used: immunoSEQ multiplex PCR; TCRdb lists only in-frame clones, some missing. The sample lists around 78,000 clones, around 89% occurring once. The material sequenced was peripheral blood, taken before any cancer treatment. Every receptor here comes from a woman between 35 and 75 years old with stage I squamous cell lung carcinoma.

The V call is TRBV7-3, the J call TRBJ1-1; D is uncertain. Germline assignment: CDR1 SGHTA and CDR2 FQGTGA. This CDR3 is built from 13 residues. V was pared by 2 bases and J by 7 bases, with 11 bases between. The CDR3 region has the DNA TGTGCCAGCAGCTTAGCTGGGTGGAGTGAAGCTTTCTTT. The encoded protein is CASSLAGWSEAFF. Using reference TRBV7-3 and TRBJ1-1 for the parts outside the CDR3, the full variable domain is GAGVSQTPSNKVTEKGKYVELRCDPISGHTALYWYRQSLGQGPEFLIYFQGTGAADDSGLPNDRFFAVRPEGSVSTLKIQRTERGDSAVYLCASSLAGWSEAFFGQGTRLTVV.

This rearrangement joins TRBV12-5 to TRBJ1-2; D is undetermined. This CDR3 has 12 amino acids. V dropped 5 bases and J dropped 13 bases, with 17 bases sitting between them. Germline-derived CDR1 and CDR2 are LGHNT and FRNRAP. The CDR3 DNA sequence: TGTGCTAGTGGTCTCGCCCGCTCAAGACTCACCTTC. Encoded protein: CASGLARSRLTF.

The DNA of the CDR3 is TGTGCCAGCTCCGGCGGCGGGGGCAGAACAGATACGCAGTATTTT. Protein: CASSGGGGRTDTQYF. This chain connects TRBV2 to TRBJ2-3, with TRBD2 as a possible D gene (7 bases). Germline CDR1 is SNHLY and CDR2 is FYNNEI. This CDR3 has 15 amino acids. Trimming took off 8 bases at V and 3 bases at J, with 18 bases between the two ends.

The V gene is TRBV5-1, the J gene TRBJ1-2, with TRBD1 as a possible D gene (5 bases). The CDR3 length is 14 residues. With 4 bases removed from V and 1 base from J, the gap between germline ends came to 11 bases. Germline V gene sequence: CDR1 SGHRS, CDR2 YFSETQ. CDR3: CASSAGHINYGYTF. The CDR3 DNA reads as TGCGCCAGCAGCGCCGGACACATTAACTATGGCTACACCTTC.

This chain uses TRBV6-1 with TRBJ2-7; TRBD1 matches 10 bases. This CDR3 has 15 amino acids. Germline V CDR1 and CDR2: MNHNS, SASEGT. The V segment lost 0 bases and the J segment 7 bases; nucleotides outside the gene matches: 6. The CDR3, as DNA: TGTGCCAGCAGTGAAGCCCGACAGGGGGCGGGAGAGCAGTACTTC. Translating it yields CASSEARQGAGEQYF.

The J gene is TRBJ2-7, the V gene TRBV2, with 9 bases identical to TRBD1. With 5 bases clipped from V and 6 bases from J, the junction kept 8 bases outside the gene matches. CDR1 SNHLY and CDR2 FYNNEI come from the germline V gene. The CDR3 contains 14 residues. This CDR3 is CASSLGTGMSEQYF. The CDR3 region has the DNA TGTGCCAGCAGTCTGGGGACAGGGATGAGCGAGCAGTACTTC.

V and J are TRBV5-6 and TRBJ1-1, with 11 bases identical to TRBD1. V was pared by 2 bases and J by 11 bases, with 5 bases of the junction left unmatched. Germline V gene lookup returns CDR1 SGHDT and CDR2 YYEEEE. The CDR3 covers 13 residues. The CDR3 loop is CASSFGTGGFAFF. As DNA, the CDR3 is TGTGCCAGCAGCTTCGGGACAGGGGGTTTCGCTTTCTTT.

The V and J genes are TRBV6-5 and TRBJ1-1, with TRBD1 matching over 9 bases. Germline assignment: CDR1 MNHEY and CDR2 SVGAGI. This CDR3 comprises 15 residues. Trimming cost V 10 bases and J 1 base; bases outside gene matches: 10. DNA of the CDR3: TGTGCCATCCACAACTGGGACAGGGCGAACACTGAAGCTTTCTTT. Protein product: CAIHNWDRANTEAFF.

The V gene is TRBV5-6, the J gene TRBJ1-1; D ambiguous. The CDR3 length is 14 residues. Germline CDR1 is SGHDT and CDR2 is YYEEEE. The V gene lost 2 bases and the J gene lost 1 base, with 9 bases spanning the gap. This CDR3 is CASSFIRSNTEAFF. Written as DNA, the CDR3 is TGTGCCAGCAGCTTCATTCGGTCGAACACTGAAGCTTTCTTT.

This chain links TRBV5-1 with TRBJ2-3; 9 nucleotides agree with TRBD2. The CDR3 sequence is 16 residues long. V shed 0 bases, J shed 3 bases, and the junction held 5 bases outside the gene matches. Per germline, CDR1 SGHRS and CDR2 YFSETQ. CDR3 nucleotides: TGCGCCAGCAGCTTGGGACTAGCGGCGAAGACAGATACGCAGTATTTT. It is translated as CASSLGLAAKTDTQYF.

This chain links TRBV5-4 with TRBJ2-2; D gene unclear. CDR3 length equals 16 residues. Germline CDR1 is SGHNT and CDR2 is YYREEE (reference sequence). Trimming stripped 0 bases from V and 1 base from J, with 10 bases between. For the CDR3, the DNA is TGTGCCAGCAGCTTGGGGTGGGTGAGGAACACCGGGGAGCTGTTTTTT. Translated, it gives CASSLGWVRNTGELFF.

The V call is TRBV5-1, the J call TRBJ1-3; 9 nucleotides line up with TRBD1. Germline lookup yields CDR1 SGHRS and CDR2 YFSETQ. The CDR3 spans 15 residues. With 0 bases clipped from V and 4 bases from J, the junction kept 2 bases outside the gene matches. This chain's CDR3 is CASSLDGTGGNTIYF. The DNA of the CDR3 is TGCGCCAGCAGCTTGGACGGGACAGGGGGAAACACCATATATTTT.

The CDR3 loop reads CASGVDTQYF. The CDR3 DNA follows: TGTGCCTCGGGGGTGGATACGCAGTATTTT. The chain carries TRBV7-9 and TRBJ2-3; the D gene is possibly TRBD2 (6 bases). The V gene's germline CDR1 is SEHNR and CDR2 FQNEAQ (reference sequence). This CDR3 is 10 amino acids long. Trimming left V 11 bases short and J 6 bases short, with 9 bases between.

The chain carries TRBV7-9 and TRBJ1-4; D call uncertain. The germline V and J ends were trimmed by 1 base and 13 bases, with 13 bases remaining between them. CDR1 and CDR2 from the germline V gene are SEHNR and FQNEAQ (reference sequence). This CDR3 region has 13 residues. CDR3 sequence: CASSLEWGSGLFF. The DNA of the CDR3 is TGTGCCAGCAGCTTAGAGTGGGGTTCAGGACTGTTTTTT.

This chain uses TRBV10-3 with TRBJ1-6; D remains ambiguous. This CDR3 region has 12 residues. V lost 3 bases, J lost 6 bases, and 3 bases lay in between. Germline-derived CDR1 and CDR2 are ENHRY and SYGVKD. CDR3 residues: CAISDSNSPLHF. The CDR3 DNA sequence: TGTGCCATCAGTGACAGTAATTCACCCCTCCACTTT.

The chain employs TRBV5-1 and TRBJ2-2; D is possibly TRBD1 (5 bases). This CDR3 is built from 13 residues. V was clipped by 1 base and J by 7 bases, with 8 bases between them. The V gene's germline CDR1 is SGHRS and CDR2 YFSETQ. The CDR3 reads CASSLQGVGELFF. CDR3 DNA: TGCGCCAGCAGCTTGCAGGGTGTCGGGGAGCTGTTTTTT.

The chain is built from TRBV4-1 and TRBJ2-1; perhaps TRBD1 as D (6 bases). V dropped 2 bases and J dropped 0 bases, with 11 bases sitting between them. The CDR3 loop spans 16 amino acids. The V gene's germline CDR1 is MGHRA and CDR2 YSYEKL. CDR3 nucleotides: TGCGCCAGCAGCCAACAGGGGTCTGGCTCCTACAATGAGCAGTTCTTC. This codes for CASSQQGSGSYNEQFF.

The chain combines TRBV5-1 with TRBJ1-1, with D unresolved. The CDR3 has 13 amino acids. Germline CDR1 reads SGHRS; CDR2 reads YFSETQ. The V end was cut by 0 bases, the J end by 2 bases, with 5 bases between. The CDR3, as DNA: TGCGCCAGCAGCTTGGGGGGTAACACTGAAGCTTTCTTT. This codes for CASSLGGNTEAFF. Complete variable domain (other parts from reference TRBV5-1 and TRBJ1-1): KAGVTQTPRYLIKTRGQQVTLSCSPISGHRSVSWYQQTPGQGLQFLFEYFSETQRNKGNFPGRFSGRQFSNSRSEMNVSTLELGDSALYLCASSLGGNTEAFFGQGTRLTVV.

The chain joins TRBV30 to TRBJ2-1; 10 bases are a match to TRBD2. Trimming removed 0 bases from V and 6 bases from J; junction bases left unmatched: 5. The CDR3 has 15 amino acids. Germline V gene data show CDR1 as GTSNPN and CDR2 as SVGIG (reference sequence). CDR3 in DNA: TGTGCCTGGAGTGTACTAGCGGGGTGGGGCAATGAGCAGTTCTTC. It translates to CAWSVLAGWGNEQFF.

Written as DNA, the CDR3 is TGTGCCAGCAGCTTGGGGGACAGGGGCTTCGGGAACACTGAAGCTTTCTTT. Protein product: CASSLGDRGFGNTEAFF. The chain couples TRBV7-9 to TRBJ1-1; 10 nucleotides align to TRBD1. Germline CDR1 and CDR2: SEHNR and FQNEAQ (reference sequence). This CDR3 is 17 amino acids long. The V and J ends lost 3 bases and 1 base, in that order; junction bases with no gene match: 8.

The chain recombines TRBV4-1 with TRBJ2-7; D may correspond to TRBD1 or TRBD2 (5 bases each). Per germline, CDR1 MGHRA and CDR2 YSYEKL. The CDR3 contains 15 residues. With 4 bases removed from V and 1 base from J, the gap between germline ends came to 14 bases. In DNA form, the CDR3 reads TGCGCCAGCAGCCTCTCAGAGGGGCTATCCTACGAGCAGTACTTC. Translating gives CASSLSEGLSYEQYF.

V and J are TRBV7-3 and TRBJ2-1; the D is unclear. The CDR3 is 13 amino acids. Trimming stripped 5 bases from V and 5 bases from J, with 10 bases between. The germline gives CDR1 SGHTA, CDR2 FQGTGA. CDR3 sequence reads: CASSPGRNNEQFF. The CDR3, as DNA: TGTGCCAGCAGCCCGGGCAGGAACAATGAGCAGTTCTTC.

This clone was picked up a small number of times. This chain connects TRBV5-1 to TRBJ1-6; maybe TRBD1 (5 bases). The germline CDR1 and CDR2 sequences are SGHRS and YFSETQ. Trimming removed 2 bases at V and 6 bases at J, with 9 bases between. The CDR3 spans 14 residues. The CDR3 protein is CASSLDSLNSPLHF. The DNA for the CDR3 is TGCGCCAGCAGCTTAGACAGCCTTAATTCACCCCTCCACTTT.